Below, 5 T cell receptor beta chains from the same sample are listed, as sequenced in a study of control samples from healthy donors and cancer patients. TCRdb's table, derived via immunoSEQ multiplex PCR, lists solely in-frame clones and lacks some. The sample carries approximately 110,000 clones, about 89% recorded once. Sequencing was performed on blood. Receptors were obtained from a woman in her late teens or twenties in good health.

This clone was found once. This sequence joins TRBV27 and TRBJ2-3; 7 bases agree with TRBD2. The germline V gene has CDR1 MNHEY and CDR2 SMNVEV (reference sequence). The CDR3 is 17 amino acids. J lost 1 base, V lost 6 bases, and 13 bases had no gene match. The chain's CDR3 is CASSPTFLGGGTDTQYF. CDR3 coding DNA: TGTGCCAGCAGCCCTACATTTCTGGGGGGGGGCACAGATACGCAGTATTTT.

This chain joins TRBV14 and TRBJ2-7; a possible D gene is TRBD2 (6 bases). Deletions cut 0 bases from V and 4 bases from J, with 16 bases between. CDR3 length: 16 residues. CDR1 and CDR2 (germline): SGHDN, FVKESK. The CDR3 DNA reads as TGTGCCAGCAGCCAAGATTTCTCTAGCGTTTTATACGAGCAGTACTTC. It translates to CASSQDFSSVLYEQYF.

The chain combines TRBV3-1 (or the pseudogene TRBV3-2) with TRBJ1-6; D is perhaps TRBD1 (5 bases). Germline CDR1 reads LGHDT; CDR2 reads YNNKEL (reference sequence). The CDR3 has 14 amino acids. Trimming removed 3 bases at V and 9 bases at J, with 12 bases between. The CDR3: CASSQAQGSSPLHF. The CDR3 DNA reads TGTGCCAGCAGCCAGGCTCAGGGATCTTCACCCCTCCACTTT.

The gene calls are TRBV28 and TRBJ2-7; 8 bases agree with TRBD1. The CDR3 covers 15 residues. The J segment lost 3 bases and the V segment lost 5 bases, leaving 9 bases of the junction unmatched. CDR1 is MDHEN, CDR2 SYDVKM, per germline. The CDR3 nucleotides read TGTGCCAGCAGTCCCCCGGGACAGGTCAACTACGAGCAGTACTTC. This encodes CASSPPGQVNYEQYF. Based on the CDR3 plus reference TRBV28 and TRBJ2-7, the full variable domain is DVKVTQSSRYLVKRTGEKVFLECVQDMDHENMFWYRQDPGLGLRLIYFSYDVKMKEKGDIPEGYSVSREKKERFSLILESASTNQTSMYLCASSPPGQVNYEQYFGPGTRLTVT.

The rearrangement links TRBV6-1 to TRBJ2-7; 7 bases fit TRBD1. Germline V gene data show CDR1 as MNHNS and CDR2 as SASEGT. V was clipped by 1 base and J by 3 bases; unmatched bases: 6. The CDR3 contains 15 residues. As DNA, the CDR3 is TGTGCCAGCAGTGAAGGACCGGGACAGTACTACGAGCAGTACTTC. The encoded protein is CASSEGPGQYYEQYF.